This is a list of T cell receptor beta chains from one sample in a study of blood T cell repertoires in COVID-19. Sequencing was performed with immunoSEQ multiplex PCR; in TCRdb, only in-frame clones are kept and a portion is missing. Of hundreds of thousands of clones in the sample, around nine tenths were seen once. The sample taken for sequencing was PBMCs or T cells enriched from blood (not recorded which). The receptors originated from a middle-aged woman who had recovered from COVID-19. Each CDR3 is given with its conserved first and last residue. The D gene is left open where the match is weak. Clone size is given for some rows only: seen once, a few or many times, or a class if the clone is expanded.

>15|TRBV19|TRBJ1-1|.|.
TGTGCCAGTAGTATGAACGCGGGCCCGAACACTGAAGCTTTCTTT
CASSMNAGPNTEAFF
>15|TRBV15|TRBJ1-4|.|once
TGTGCCACCAGCAGAGATCCCGGGGGGCGTGAAAAACTGTTTTTT
CATSRDPGGREKLFF
>15|TRBV5-4|TRBJ2-5|TRBD2|.
TGTGCCAGCAGCGTTAGCGGGGGGTCCCAAGAGACCCAGTACTTC
CASSVSGGSQETQYF
>17|TRBV11-2|TRBJ2-7|TRBD2|.
TGTGCCAGCAGCTTAAGGCGGGGGGGCCCGGGTATTTACGAGCAGTACTTC
CASSLRRGGPGIYEQYF
>15|TRBV28|TRBJ2-7|.|.
TGTGCCAGCAGCCGCCGTAGGCCAGGCTCCTACGAGCAGTACTTC
CASSRRRPGSYEQYF
>13|TRBV14|TRBJ1-1|.|.
TGTGCCAGCAGCGCCCGGGATCGGACTGAAGCTTTCTTT
CASSARDRTEAFF
>15|TRBV7-8|TRBJ2-1|.|.
TGTGCCAGCAGCTCCGTCTGGGACACCTACAATGAGCAGTTCTTC
CASSSVWDTYNEQFF
>12|TRBV28|TRBJ1-2|.|once
TGTGCCAGCAGTTTATACTACTATGGCTACACCTTC
CASSLYYYGYTF
>13|TRBV2|TRBJ2-2|.|.
TGTGCCAGCAGTGGAGATTACACCGGGGAGCTGTTTTTT
CASSGDYTGELFF
>16|TRBV4-3|TRBJ2-2|TRBD2|.
TGCGCCAGCAGCCAAGCAGCGGGGGGGTTCACCGGGGAGCTGTTTTTT
CASSQAAGGFTGELFF
>14|TRBV24-1|TRBJ2-5|.|.
TGTGCCACCAGTGATTTGGAGGGCCGGGAGACCCAGTACTTC
CATSDLEGRETQYF
>15|TRBV28|TRBJ1-3|.|.
TGTGCCAGCAGCCTAACAGGGACGGGAACGAACACCATATATTTT
CASSLTGTGTNTIYF
>14|TRBV12-2|TRBJ2-7|.|once
TGTGCAAGTCGTAGAGGGGGCCCCTCCTACGAGCAGTACTTC
CASRRGGPSYEQYF
>15|TRBV30|TRBJ2-1|TRBD2|.
TGTGCCTGGAGTGTCGGGCTAGCGGGGGTCAATGAGCAGTTCTTC
CAWSVGLAGVNEQFF
>13|TRBV7-2|TRBJ1-2|TRBD1|.
TGTGCCAGCACCCCGGACAGGACTTATGGCTACACCTTC
CASTPDRTYGYTF
>13|TRBV18|TRBJ2-1|.|.
TGTGCCAGCTCCGGGACAAGAGACAATGAGCAGTTCTTC
CASSGTRDNEQFF
>13|TRBV7-9|TRBJ2-7|.|.
TGTGCCAGCAGCTGGGCGGGCAGCTACGAGCAGTACTTC
CASSWAGSYEQYF
>15|TRBV6-4|TRBJ2-2|TRBD2|.
TGTGCCAGCAGTATAGCGGGAGGCCTCACCGGGGAGCTGTTTTTT
CASSIAGGLTGELFF
>14|TRBV27|TRBJ2-7|.|.
TGTGCCAGCAGTTTATTTTCAGGGTTCTACGAGCAGTACTTC
CASSLFSGFYEQYF
>13|TRBV5-1|TRBJ2-1|.|.
TGCGCCAGCAGCTTTGGGCGGGACAATGAGCAGTTCTTC
CASSFGRDNEQFF
>13|TRBV7-9|TRBJ2-5|.|few
TGTGCCAGCAGCTTAGAACTCCTCGGGACCCAGTACTTC
CASSLELLGTQYF
>16|TRBV4-2|TRBJ2-7|TRBD2|once
TGTGCCAGCAGCCAAGATAGGGTAGCGGGGTCCTACGAGCAGTACTTC
CASSQDRVAGSYEQYF
>12|TRBV24-1|TRBJ1-2|.|.
TGTGCCACCAGTGATTTCGGGGATGGCTACACCTTC
CATSDFGDGYTF
>13|TRBV29-1|TRBJ1-1|.|.
TGCAGCGTTCTGACGGGGGGCGGCACTGAAGCTTTCTTT
CSVLTGGGTEAFF
>15|TRBV5-1|TRBJ2-1|.|.
TGCGCCAGCAGCCCACGGGAGTGGAACGACAATGAGCAGTTCTTC
CASSPREWNDNEQFF
>13|TRBV5-4|TRBJ2-5|.|.
TGTGCCAGCAGCTGGGGGGTGGGAGAGACCCAGTACTTC
CASSWGVGETQYF
>15|TRBV18|TRBJ2-7|TRBD2|.
TGTGCCAGCTCCCCTAGCGGGAGGTACTCCTACGAGCAGTACTTC
CASSPSGRYSYEQYF
>16|TRBV2|TRBJ1-2|.|.
TGTGCCAGCAGTGAACGCGGAATGGAAATTAGGTCGGGCTACACCTTC
CASSERGMEIRSGYTF
>16|TRBV3-1/TRBV3-2|TRBJ2-2|TRBD1|.
TGTGCCAGCAGCCAAACGGACAGGGGGCGCCCCGGGGAGCTGTTTTTT
CASSQTDRGRPGELFF
>14|TRBV7-9|TRBJ2-7|.|.
TGTGCCAGCAGCTCCCGGGACACTTCCTACGAGCAGTACTTC
CASSSRDTSYEQYF
>10|TRBV2|TRBJ2-7|.|.
TGTGCCAGCAGTCAGAACGAGCAGTACTTC
CASSQNEQYF
>14|TRBV7-2|TRBJ2-5|TRBD2|.
TGTGCCAGCAGCTCGGGGGGGAGCAAAGAGACCCAGTACTTC
CASSSGGSKETQYF
>11|TRBV28|TRBJ1-2|.|.
TGTGCCAGCAGCAATGTACAAGGCTACACCTTC
CASSNVQGYTF
>16|TRBV27|TRBJ2-3|TRBD2|.
TGTGCCAGCAGCACAAGGGTCCTAGCGGGAGCAGATACGCAGTATTTT
CASSTRVLAGADTQYF
>11|TRBV20-1|TRBJ2-5|.|.
TGCAGTGCTAGCTCGGAAGAGACCCAGTACTTC
CSASSEETQYF
>16|TRBV5-1|TRBJ2-2|.|.
TGCGCCAGCAGCTTGGCAGTTAGCGACCGGGCCGGGGAGCTGTTTTTT
CASSLAVSDRAGELFF
>16|TRBV10-3|TRBJ2-4|.|.
TGTGCCATCAGTGAGTCTCTAGTCTTAGGTGAAAACATTCAGTACTTC
CAISESLVLGENIQYF
>15|TRBV19|TRBJ1-2|TRBD1|.
TGTGCCAGTATCCTGGGGACAGACGCAGTGGAGGGCTACACCTTC
CASILGTDAVEGYTF
>16|TRBV5-6|TRBJ1-2|TRBD1|few
TGTGCCAGCAGCGGGACAGGGGGAGAGGCGGCCTATGGCTACACCTTC
CASSGTGGEAAYGYTF
>15|TRBV11-3|TRBJ2-7|.|.
TGTGCCAGCAGCCCGTGGGGGGACTTCGGCTACGAGCAGTACTTC
CASSPWGDFGYEQYF
>17|TRBV7-9|TRBJ2-5|TRBD2|.
TGTGCCAGCAGCTTCGGACTAGCGGGAGGATTCCAAGAGACCCAGTACTTC
CASSFGLAGGFQETQYF
>17|TRBV7-2|TRBJ2-3|TRBD2|.
TGTGCCAGCAGCTTAGCGGCTAGCGGGGGGCTCACAGATACGCAGTATTTT
CASSLAASGGLTDTQYF
>17|TRBV11-2|TRBJ2-2|.|.
TGTGCCAGCAGCTTAGATCCCATGGCCCCGAACACCGGGGAGCTGTTTTTT
CASSLDPMAPNTGELFF
>13|TRBV25-1|TRBJ1-2|.|.
TGTGCCAGCAGTGAATATCAGAACTATGGCTACACCTTC
CASSEYQNYGYTF
>13|TRBV19|TRBJ1-2|TRBD1|.
TGTGCCAGTAGTAGACAGGGCGACTATGGCTACACCTTC
CASSRQGDYGYTF
>15|TRBV5-4|TRBJ2-1|.|.
TGTGCCAGCAGCTTGTACTCAAGCTCCTACAATGAGCAGTTCTTC
CASSLYSSSYNEQFF
>14|TRBV29-1|TRBJ2-3|TRBD2|.
TGCAGCGTTCCGCAAGCGGGAGGTCGAGATACGCAGTATTTT
CSVPQAGGRDTQYF
>13|TRBV6-2/TRBV6-3|TRBJ1-3|.|.
TGTGCCAGCAGTTTGAGCTCTGGAAACACCATATATTTT
CASSLSSGNTIYF
>15|TRBV10-1|TRBJ2-5|TRBD1|once
TGCGCCAGCAGTCCCAACCGACAGGGCCAAGAGACCCAGTACTTC
CASSPNRQGQETQYF
>13|TRBV14|TRBJ1-5|.|.
TGTGCCAGCAGCCAAGGTCCGGATCAGCCCCAGCATTTT
CASSQGPDQPQHF
>13|TRBV7-9|TRBJ2-5|.|.
TGTGCCAGCAGCCTGGGGACATCGGGGACCCAGTACTTC
CASSLGTSGTQYF
>17|TRBV3-1/TRBV3-2|TRBJ1-2|TRBD1|.
TGTGCCAGCAGCCAAGAGGGAAGGGGACAGTTCTCATATGGCTACACCTTC
CASSQEGRGQFSYGYTF
>13|TRBV11-3|TRBJ2-1|.|.
TGTGCCAGCAGCTTAGGAGGGCCCGATGAGCAGTTCTTC
CASSLGGPDEQFF
>16|TRBV6-1|TRBJ2-1|.|.
TGTGCCAGCAGTGGCCTCGGGGGTGAGTCCTACAATGAGCAGTTCTTC
CASSGLGGESYNEQFF
>15|TRBV15|TRBJ1-2|.|.
TGTGCCACCAGCAGAGATCAAAGGACAGCCTATGGCTACACCTTC
CATSRDQRTAYGYTF
>15|TRBV7-8|TRBJ2-7|TRBD2|.
TGTGCCAGCAGCTCGGTTGGGCGGGGGGCCTACGAGCAGTACTTC
CASSSVGRGAYEQYF
>17|TRBV13|TRBJ2-7|TRBD2|.
TGTGCCAGCAGCTTAGGATCTAGCGGGAGGCCCTCTCGAGAGCAGTACTTC
CASSLGSSGRPSREQYF
>16|TRBV27|TRBJ2-7|TRBD2|.
TGTGCCAGCAGTCCCCGGGGTAGCGGGGGGGCGAAGGAGCAGTACTTC
CASSPRGSGGAKEQYF